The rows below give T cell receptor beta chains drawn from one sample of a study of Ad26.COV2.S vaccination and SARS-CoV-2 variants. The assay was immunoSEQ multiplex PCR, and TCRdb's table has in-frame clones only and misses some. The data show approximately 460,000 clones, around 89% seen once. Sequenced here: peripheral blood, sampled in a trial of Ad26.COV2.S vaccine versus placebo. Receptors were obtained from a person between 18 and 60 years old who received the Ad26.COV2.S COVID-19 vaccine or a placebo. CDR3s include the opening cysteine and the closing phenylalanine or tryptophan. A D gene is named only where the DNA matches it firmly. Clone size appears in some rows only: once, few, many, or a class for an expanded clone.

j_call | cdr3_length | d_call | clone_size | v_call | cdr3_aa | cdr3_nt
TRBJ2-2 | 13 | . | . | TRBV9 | CASSVADTGELFF | TGTGCCAGCAGCGTAGCAGACACCGGGGAGCTGTTTTTT
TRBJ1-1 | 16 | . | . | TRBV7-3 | CASSFTPGPRRGEAFF | TGTGCCAGCAGCTTTACACCGGGACCGAGGCGTGGTGAAGCTTTCTTT
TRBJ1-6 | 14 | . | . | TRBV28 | CATQSPGYNSPLHF | TGTGCCACCCAAAGTCCAGGCTATAATTCACCCCTCCACTTT
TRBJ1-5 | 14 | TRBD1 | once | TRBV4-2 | CASSQTTGGQPQHF | TGTGCCAGCAGCCAAACGACAGGGGGCCAGCCCCAGCATTTT
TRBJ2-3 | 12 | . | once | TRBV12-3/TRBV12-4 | CASSPSSDTQYF | TGTGCCAGCAGCCCAAGTTCGGATACGCAGTATTTT
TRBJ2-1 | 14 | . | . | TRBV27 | CASSLSHGTNEQFF | TGTGCCAGCAGTTTATCGCATGGTACCAATGAGCAGTTCTTC
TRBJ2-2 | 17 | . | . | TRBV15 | CATSRGLSGTNTGELFF | TGTGCCACCAGCAGAGGCTTATCCGGGACAAACACCGGGGAGCTGTTTTTT
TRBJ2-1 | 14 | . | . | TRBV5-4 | CASSLVGAYNEQFF | TGTGCCAGCAGCTTGGTGGGGGCCTACAATGAGCAGTTCTTC
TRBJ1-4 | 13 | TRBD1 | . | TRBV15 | CATEDRPNEKLFF | TGTGCCACCGAGGACAGGCCTAATGAAAAACTGTTTTTT
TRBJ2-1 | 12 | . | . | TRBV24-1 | CATSDLLNEQFF | TGTGCCACCAGTGATTTGTTGAATGAGCAGTTCTTC
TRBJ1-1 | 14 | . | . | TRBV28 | CASSPRWRTTEAFF | TGTGCCAGCAGCCCCCGATGGCGTACCACTGAAGCTTTCTTT
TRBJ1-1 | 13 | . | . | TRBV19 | CASSRGMNTEAFF | TGTGCCAGTAGTCGGGGCATGAACACTGAAGCTTTCTTT
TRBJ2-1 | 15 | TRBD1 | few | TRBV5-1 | CASSRDPGQGHEQFF | TGCGCCAGCAGCCGGGATCCGGGACAGGGCCATGAGCAGTTCTTC
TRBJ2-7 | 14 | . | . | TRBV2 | CASSGRTPRYEQYF | TGTGCCAGCAGTGGAAGGACTCCCCGGTACGAGCAGTACTTC
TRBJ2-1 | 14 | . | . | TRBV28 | CASSPAGSYNEQFF | TGTGCCAGCAGTCCCGCGGGCTCCTACAATGAGCAGTTCTTC
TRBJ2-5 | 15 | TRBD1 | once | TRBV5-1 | CASSPRQGARETQYF | TGCGCCAGCAGCCCCCGACAGGGGGCTCGGGAGACCCAGTACTTC
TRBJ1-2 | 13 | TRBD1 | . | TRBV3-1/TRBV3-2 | CASSQGGQAGYTF | TGTGCCAGCAGCCAAGGGGGACAGGCTGGCTACACCTTC
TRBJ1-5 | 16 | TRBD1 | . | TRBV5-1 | CASSPGTGRRNQPQHF | TGCGCCAGCAGCCCCGGGACAGGGCGTCGCAATCAGCCCCAGCATTTT
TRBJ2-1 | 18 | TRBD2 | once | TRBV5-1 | CASSLARTSGGAYNEQFF | TGCGCCAGCAGCTTGGCCAGGACTAGCGGGGGGGCCTACAATGAGCAGTTCTTC
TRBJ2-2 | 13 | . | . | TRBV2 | CASSLRYTGELFF | TGTGCCAGCAGCCTTAGATACACCGGGGAGCTGTTTTTT
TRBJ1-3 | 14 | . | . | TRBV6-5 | CASKLEDAGNTIYF | TGTGCCAGTAAATTGGAAGACGCTGGAAACACCATATATTTT
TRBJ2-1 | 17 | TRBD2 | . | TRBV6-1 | CASSVTSGKASYNEQFF | TGTGCCAGCAGTGTGACTAGCGGGAAAGCCTCCTACAATGAGCAGTTCTTC
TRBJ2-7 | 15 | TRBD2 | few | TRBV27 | CASRVTSGSSYEQYF | TGTGCCAGCAGGGTAACTAGCGGGAGTTCCTACGAGCAGTACTTC
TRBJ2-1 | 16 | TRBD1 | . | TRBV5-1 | CASSLRGQGVDNEQFF | TGCGCCAGCAGCTTACGCGGGCAGGGGGTAGACAATGAGCAGTTCTTC
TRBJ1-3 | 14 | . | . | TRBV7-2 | CASSGGANGNTIYF | TGTGCCAGCAGCGGGGGCGCGAATGGAAACACCATATATTTT
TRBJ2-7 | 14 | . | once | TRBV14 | CASSQAAGSYEQYF | TGTGCCAGCAGCCAAGCTGCAGGGAGTTACGAGCAGTACTTC
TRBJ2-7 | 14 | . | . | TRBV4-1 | CASSQWGSSYEQYF | TGCGCCAGCAGCCAATGGGGGAGCTCCTACGAGCAGTACTTC
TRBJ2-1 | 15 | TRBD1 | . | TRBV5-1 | CASSRAGTGGHEQFF | TGCGCCAGCAGCCGGGCCGGGACAGGGGGCCATGAGCAGTTCTTC
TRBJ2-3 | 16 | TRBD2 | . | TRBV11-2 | CASSLSGRDYTDTQYF | TGTGCCAGCAGCCTTAGCGGGAGGGATTACACAGATACGCAGTATTTT
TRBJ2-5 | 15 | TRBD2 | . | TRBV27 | CASSLLAGGPETQYF | TGTGCCAGCAGTTTGTTAGCGGGGGGGCCAGAGACCCAGTACTTC
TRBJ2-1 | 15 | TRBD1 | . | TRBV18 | CASSPRTGLGNEQFF | TGTGCCAGCTCACCCCGGACAGGGCTTGGGAATGAGCAGTTCTTC
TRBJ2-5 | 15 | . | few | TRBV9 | CASSSKGGFVETQYF | TGTGCCAGCAGCTCAAAGGGGGGGTTTGTAGAGACCCAGTACTTC
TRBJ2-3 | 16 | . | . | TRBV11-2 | CASSPYGGGSTDTQYF | TGTGCCAGCAGCCCCTATGGGGGAGGCAGCACAGATACGCAGTATTTT
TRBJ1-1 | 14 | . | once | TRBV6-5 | CASSYRQGRTEAFF | TGTGCCAGCAGTTATCGGCAGGGGAGGACTGAAGCTTTCTTT
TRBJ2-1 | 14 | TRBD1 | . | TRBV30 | CAWEGTGGLDEQFF | TGTGCCTGGGAAGGGACAGGGGGCTTGGATGAGCAGTTCTTC
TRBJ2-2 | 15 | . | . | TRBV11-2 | CASTPRGTRTGELFF | TGTGCCAGCACCCCTAGGGGTACACGGACCGGGGAGCTGTTTTTT
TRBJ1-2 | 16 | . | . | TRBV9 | CASSGSRQLGDYGYTF | TGTGCCAGCAGCGGGTCCCGACAGTTGGGAGACTATGGCTACACCTTC
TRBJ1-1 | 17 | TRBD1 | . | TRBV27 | CASSFLPPKGANTEAFF | TGTGCCAGCAGTTTTCTACCCCCAAAGGGGGCGAACACTGAAGCTTTCTTT
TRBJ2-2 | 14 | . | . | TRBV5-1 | CASGQTRDTGELFF | TGCGCCAGCGGACAGACCAGGGACACCGGGGAGCTGTTTTTT
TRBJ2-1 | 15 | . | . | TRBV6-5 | CASSYRGATYNEQFF | TGTGCCAGCAGTTACAGGGGGGCCACCTACAATGAGCAGTTCTTC
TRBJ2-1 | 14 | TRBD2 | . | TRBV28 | CASSFLAGDNEQFF | TGTGCCAGCAGTTTCCTCGCGGGGGACAATGAGCAGTTCTTC
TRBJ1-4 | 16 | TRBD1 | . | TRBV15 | CATSRDQGTGNEKLFF | TGTGCCACCAGCAGAGATCAGGGGACAGGAAATGAAAAACTGTTTTTT
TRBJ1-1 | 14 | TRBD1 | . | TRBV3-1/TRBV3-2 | CASSRTGRNTEAFF | TGTGCCAGCAGCCGGACAGGGAGAAACACTGAAGCTTTCTTT
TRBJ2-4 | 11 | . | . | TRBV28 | CASSSSGHQYF | TGTGCCAGCAGTTCTTCCGGACACCAGTACTTC
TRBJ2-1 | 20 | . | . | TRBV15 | CATSRDPHGRGEGAYNEQFF | TGTGCCACCAGCAGAGATCCTCACGGGAGAGGGGAGGGGGCCTACAATGAGCAGTTCTTC
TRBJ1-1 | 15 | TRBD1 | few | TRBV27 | CASSPGTGWDTEAFF | TGTGCCAGCAGTCCAGGGACAGGGTGGGACACTGAAGCTTTCTTT
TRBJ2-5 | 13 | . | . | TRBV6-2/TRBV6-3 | CASSYKEWETQYF | TGTGCCAGCAGTTACAAGGAGTGGGAGACCCAGTACTTC
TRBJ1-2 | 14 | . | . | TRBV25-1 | CASSGGGTNYGYTF | TGTGCCAGCAGTGGAGGGGGAACAAACTATGGCTACACCTTC
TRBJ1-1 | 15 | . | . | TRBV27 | CASSSKDNPNTEAFF | TGTGCCAGCAGTTCGAAGGACAACCCGAACACTGAAGCTTTCTTT
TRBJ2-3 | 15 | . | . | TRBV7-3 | CASSPRDSPADTQYF | TGTGCCAGCAGCCCCCGGGACTCCCCCGCAGATACGCAGTATTTT
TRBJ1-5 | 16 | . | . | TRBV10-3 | CAISESRAGSNQPQHF | TGTGCCATCAGTGAGTCGCGGGCGGGTAGCAATCAGCCCCAGCATTTT
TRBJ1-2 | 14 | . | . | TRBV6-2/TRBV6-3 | CASSYGISGGGYTF | TGTGCCAGCAGTTACGGGATCTCCGGAGGGGGCTACACCTTC
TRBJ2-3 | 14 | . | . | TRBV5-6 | CASSWGSSTDTQYF | TGTGCCAGCAGCTGGGGATCTAGCACAGATACGCAGTATTTT